A single sample gave rise to the 17 T cell receptor beta chains below, sequenced in a study of CD4 T cells in relation to SARS-CoV-2 and coronaviruses (dated by TCRdb to the early 2020s). Their specific antigens are unknown. CD4+ T cells from unexposed donors were collected before the COVID-19 pandemic (2011-2018). The EasySep CD4+ T cell isolation kit was used to isolate CD4+ T cells once the cultures had run for roughly 10 days. Library generation was performed with the immunoSEQ multiplex PCR assay. TCRdb holds this immuneACCESS table with in-frame rearrangements only. Some clones are missing; in checked studies, unresolved V genes explain under half, and the rest has no known cause. A total of about 30,000 clones appear in this sample, approximately 79% of them only once. Jointly, the top ten make up around 12% of the sample. Specimen: CD4+ T cells from PBMCs, cultured in vitro. The receptors were sampled from a human donor in good health.

The rearrangement links TRBV18 to TRBJ1-5, with a possible D match to TRBD1 (6 bases). With 5 bases removed from V and 9 bases from J, the gap between germline ends came to 17 bases. Germline CDR1 and CDR2: KGHSH and LQKENI. CDR3 length equals 14 residues. The CDR3: CASSADSGGGPQHF. As DNA, the CDR3 is TGTGCCAGCTCAGCGGACAGCGGGGGTGGGCCCCAGCATTTT.

This chain connects TRBV30 to TRBJ1-2; 9 bases fit TRBD1. The trim removed 5 bases at V and 2 bases at J, leaving 0 bases unmatched. This CDR3 contains 12 residues. Germline V lookup: CDR1 GTSNPN, CDR2 SVGIG (reference sequence). The CDR3 DNA reads TGTGCCTGGGGGACAGGGAACTATGGCTACACCTTC. It codes for CAWGTGNYGYTF. Complete variable domain (other parts from reference TRBV30 and TRBJ1-2): SQTIHQWPATLVQPVGSPLSLECTVEGTSNPNLYWYRQAAGRGLQLLFYSVGIGQISSEVPQNLSASRPQDRQFILSSKKLLLSDSGFYLCAWGTGNYGYTFGSGTRLTVV.

This sequence joins TRBV5-6 and TRBJ2-7; D is perhaps TRBD1 (5 bases). V was trimmed by 0 bases and J by 2 bases, leaving 9 bases between them. CDR1 is SGHDT, CDR2 YYEEEE, per germline. The CDR3 runs to 14 residues. Here the CDR3 DNA reads TGTGCCAGCAGCTTGGACAGGCAAACCTACGAGCAGTACTTC. Translation: CASSLDRQTYEQYF.

The chain has TRBV7-8 and TRBJ1-5; the D is unclear. V was shortened by 2 bases and J by 6 bases, with 11 bases between the two germline ends. Germline lookup yields CDR1 SGHVS and CDR2 FQNEAQ. The CDR3 has 14 residues. The CDR3 sequence is CASSLTRSIQPQHF. In DNA, the CDR3 is TGTGCCAGCAGCTTAACCCGGAGTATTCAGCCCCAGCATTTT.

The chain recombines TRBV30 with TRBJ2-5; D possibly corresponds to TRBD1 (5 bases). Trimming stripped 2 bases from V and 5 bases from J, with 15 bases between. The CDR3 is made up of 14 amino acids. Germline CDR1 and CDR2: GTSNPN and SVGIG (reference sequence). The CDR3 loop is CAWSLSLQGETQYF. The DNA of the CDR3 is TGTGCCTGGAGTTTGAGTCTTCAGGGCGAGACCCAGTACTTC.

The chain has TRBV3-1 (or the pseudogene TRBV3-2) and TRBJ2-1; 8 bases line up with TRBD1. Germline values: CDR1 LGHDT, CDR2 YNNKEL (reference sequence). V gave up 4 bases and J gave up 3 bases; unmatched junction bases: 5. This CDR3 spans 15 amino acids. The CDR3 sequence: CASSPRTGNYNEQFF. The CDR3, as DNA: TGTGCCAGCAGCCCCCGGACAGGGAACTACAATGAGCAGTTCTTC.

In its sample, this clone was seen a few times. The rearrangement uses TRBV5-6 and TRBJ2-7, with 8 nucleotides matching TRBD1. This CDR3 is built from 15 residues. The germline CDR1 and CDR2 sequences are SGHDT and YYEEEE. After removal of 4 bases from V and 2 bases from J, the junction contained 8 bases not matched to a gene. The CDR3 DNA reads TGTGCCAGCAGCCTCACCGGGACAGGCCCCTACGAGCAGTACTTC. This sequence encodes CASSLTGTGPYEQYF.

This clone has a handful of counts. The J gene is TRBJ1-4, the V gene TRBV4-3; D is uncertain. Looked up from germline, CDR1 is LGHNA and CDR2 is YSLEER. With 1 base removed from V and 7 bases from J, the gap between germline ends came to 16 bases. The CDR3 consists of 16 residues. The CDR3 loop is CASSQVGIKGGEKLFF. The CDR3 coding sequence is TGCGCCAGCAGCCAAGTTGGAATCAAGGGAGGTGAAAAACTGTTTTTT.

This clone has a handful of counts. The chain uses TRBV5-1 and TRBJ1-1; D remains unclear. CDR1 and CDR2 from the germline V gene are SGHRS and YFSETQ. Between the trimmed V and J ends, which lost 4 bases and 0 bases, there was a span of 13 bases. This CDR3 is 15 amino acids long. The DNA of the CDR3 is TGCGCCAGCAGCCCCCGGGCGGAAATGAACACTGAAGCTTTCTTT. Residues: CASSPRAEMNTEAFF.

V is TRBV4-2 and J is TRBJ2-5; no definite D call. This CDR3 has 13 residues. Germline CDR1 LGHNA, CDR2 YNFKEQ. With 0 bases removed from V and 5 bases from J, the gap between germline ends came to 7 bases. The CDR3 region has the DNA TGTGCCAGCAGCCAAGAAAGGGTGGAGACCCAGTACTTC. This translates into CASSQERVETQYF.

V gene TRBV10-3 combines with J gene TRBJ2-7; D is perhaps TRBD1 (6 bases). Germline assignment: CDR1 ENHRY and CDR2 SYGVKD. V lost 5 bases, J lost 2 bases, and 13 bases lay in between. The CDR3 extends over 14 amino acids. The DNA for the CDR3 is TGTGCCATCAGTACCCTGGCAGGGGCCTACGAGCAGTACTTC. It translates to CAISTLAGAYEQYF.

V is TRBV28 and J is TRBJ2-3, with D tentatively TRBD2 (6 bases). The V gene's germline CDR1 is MDHEN and CDR2 SYDVKM. The CDR3 runs to 15 residues. Trimming cost V 3 bases and J 4 bases, with 14 bases left between them. Here the CDR3 DNA reads TGTGCCAGCAGTTTTTCCAGCGGGCGGGCAGATACGCAGTATTTT. Translating gives CASSFSSGRADTQYF. Together with reference TRBV28 and TRBJ2-3, the CDR3 gives the full variable domain: DVKVTQSSRYLVKRTGEKVFLECVQDMDHENMFWYRQDPGLGLRLIYFSYDVKMKEKGDIPEGYSVSREKKERFSLILESASTNQTSMYLCASSFSSGRADTQYFGPGTRLTVL.

CDR3 sequence (DNA): TGCGCCAGCAGCCAAGGCTCGGGATATAATTCACCCCTCCACTTT. Translated, it gives CASSQGSGYNSPLHF. V gene TRBV4-3 combines with J gene TRBJ1-6; D uncertain. The V gene's germline CDR1 is LGHNA and CDR2 YSLEER. There are 15 residues in the CDR3. The germline V and J ends were trimmed by 1 base and 4 bases, with 8 bases remaining between them.

The chain recombines TRBV5-1 with TRBJ2-7, with a weak D call TRBD2 (5 bases). Germline values: CDR1 SGHRS, CDR2 YFSETQ. The CDR3 has 14 amino acids. The V end was cut by 2 bases, the J end by 3 bases, with 12 bases between. The CDR3 loop is CASSFQEVDYEQYF. The DNA for the CDR3 is TGCGCCAGCAGCTTCCAGGAGGTAGACTACGAGCAGTACTTC.

The chain employs TRBV19 and TRBJ2-4, with TRBD1 identical over 7 bases. Looked up from germline, CDR1 is LNHDA and CDR2 is SQIVND (reference sequence). Trimming removed 6 bases from V and 3 bases from J; junction bases left unmatched: 5. The CDR3 totals 14 residues. The CDR3 here is CASRKTGDKNIQYF. Here the CDR3 DNA reads TGTGCCAGTAGAAAAACAGGGGACAAAAACATTCAGTACTTC.

This chain connects TRBV6-2 or TRBV6-3 to TRBJ2-7; 12 bases are shared with TRBD1. V shed 2 bases, J shed 3 bases, and the junction held 8 bases outside the gene matches. From germline, CDR1 is MNHEY and CDR2 SVGEGT. The CDR3 is 17 amino acids. The CDR3: CASSYPPGQGAHYEQYF. Here the CDR3 DNA reads TGTGCCAGCAGTTACCCGCCGGGACAGGGGGCGCACTACGAGCAGTACTTC.

V usage is TRBV5-1 and J usage is TRBJ2-7, with 7 bases matching TRBD2. The CDR3 covers 16 residues. V lost 3 bases and J lost 2; bases outside the gene matches: 11. Germline V gene lookup returns CDR1 SGHRS and CDR2 YFSETQ. CDR3 protein: CASSSPDSGGTYEQYF. In DNA form, the CDR3 reads TGCGCCAGCAGCTCCCCCGACTCCGGGGGGACCTACGAGCAGTACTTC.